This entry is about one T cell receptor (beta chain). Its antigen is as yet unknown. The record originates from a study of cytotoxic CD8 clonotypes in ibrutinib-treated CLL. Across the study: Among responders, roughly 24 were partial and 2 complete; after median approximately six years, about 15 stayed remitted and 12 progressed. Response samples were drawn at a median of about twelve months of treatment, range 6 to 36.

Germline V gene sequence: CDR1 SQVTM, CDR2 ANQGSEA. The CDR3 has 13 amino acids. Trimming stripped 6 bases from V and 4 bases from J, with 12 bases between. Overall study findings and caveats: The public clonotypes identified were infrequent and showed contraction or stability on treatment.

Using immunoSEQ multiplex PCR, the repertoire was profiled, and TCRdb retains in-frame clones only, with some absent. The sample has over 150,000 clones; roughly 86% are singletons. The sample in question was PBMCs, obtained after 12 months of ibrutinib treatment. The gene calls are TRBV29-1 and TRBJ2-2; TRBD1 or TRBD2 may be the D gene (5 bases each). The TCR originated in a human donor with chronic lymphocytic leukemia. This chain's CDR3 is CSVTRGVTGELFF. In nucleotides, the CDR3 is TGCAGCGTGACCCGAGGGGTCACCGGGGAGCTGTTTTTT.